The rows below give T cell receptor beta chains drawn from one sample of a study of human CD8 memory T cell subsets. After re-calling the 5' RACE reads, TCRdb lists one entry per CDR3 protein, DNA absent. The table lists 7,000 to 9,500 distinct CDR3 sequences. Sequencing used CD8+ T cells from PBMCs. The receptors were sampled from a human donor in good health. CDR3s include the opening cysteine and the closing phenylalanine or tryptophan. Where a row states a size, it is once, few, many or the class of an expanded clone; other rows omit it.

-	16	TRBJ2-5	TRBV10-1	CASSDLAGVGRETQYF
-	13	TRBJ2-2	TRBV29-1	CSTSGGPLGELFF
-	14	TRBJ2-2	TRBV2	CARRDRGNTGELFF
medium-sized	13	TRBJ1-1	TRBV29-1	CSVAQGANTEAFF
medium-sized	14	TRBJ2-1	TRBV7-3	CASSTGSSLNEQFF
-	16	TRBJ2-1	TRBV27	CASGQRNGLGISEQFF
-	16	TRBJ2-1	TRBV15	CATSDSGTVVVYEQFF
-	15	TRBJ2-5	TRBV5-1	CASSLDGGAEETQYF
-	13	TRBJ2-7	TRBV11-2	CASSLDVSYEQYF
hyperexpanded	15	TRBJ1-1	TRBV20-1	CSARGPTTEDTEAFF
-	11	TRBJ2-1	TRBV11-2	CASSQSGEQFF
-	15	TRBJ2-7	TRBV20-1	CSAREDRGLYYEQYF
medium-sized	15	TRBJ2-5	TRBV7-9	CASSPPPVVQETQYF
-	16	TRBJ2-1	TRBV20-1	CSAAPTETGDYNEQFF
-	12	TRBJ2-1	TRBV4-1	CASSPNQNEQFF
medium-sized	15	TRBJ2-7	TRBV7-6	CASSWGSSGSYEQYF
-	15	TRBJ2-1	TRBV6-5	CASSYVPGGVDEQFF
-	15	TRBJ2-3	TRBV6-5	CASSPRQGLTDTQYF
-	12	TRBJ2-7	TRBV27	CASRQGAHEQYF
-	20	TRBJ2-1	TRBV29-1	CSVEAVQLAGRYFSYNEQFF
-	16	TRBJ2-2	TRBV5-1	CASSLDPLIGTGELFF
-	16	TRBJ2-2	TRBV9	CASSLDGIVRGEELFF
-	11	TRBJ1-1	TRBV5-1	CASSPGGEAFF
-	14	TRBJ1-5	TRBV2	CASKVTGGNQPQHF
medium-sized	16	TRBJ2-7	TRBV7-9	CASSGESGRAFYEQYF
-	19	TRBJ2-1	TRBV28	CASSSPDRFYGTSWNEQFF
-	14	TRBJ2-1	TRBV6-6	CASSDPGLAPEQFF
-	13	TRBJ2-1	TRBV7-3	CASSLTGINEQFF
-	12	TRBJ2-7	TRBV23-1	CASSLTGYEQYF
-	13	TRBJ1-1	TRBV7-9	CASSFGTVTEAFF
-	17	TRBJ2-1	TRBV29-1	CSVVGYQARDTHNEQFF
medium-sized	17	TRBJ2-3	TRBV21-1	CASSKVSGRDRTDTQYF
-	16	TRBJ2-7	TRBV27	CASSLPLGAGTYEQYF
-	15	TRBJ2-1	TRBV7-8	CASSLGQGAYNEQFF
-	12	TRBJ2-3	TRBV20-1	CSAKLEDYTQYF
medium-sized	17	TRBJ1-5	TRBV11-2	CASSLDSALYSNQPQHF
-	18	TRBJ2-3	TRBV3-1	CASSHRLAGGPSTDTQYF
-	15	TRBJ2-3	TRBV20-1	CSARDGERTEDTQYF
-	15	TRBJ2-1	TRBV7-3	CASSPTSGGYNEQFF
medium-sized	17	TRBJ2-2	TRBV14	CASSQDFRQHNTGELFF